In this sample, the clone carrying this T cell receptor beta chain turned up a few times. This sample was included in a study of pediatric ulcerative colitis. There are 14 residues in the CDR3. Trimming removed 1 base at V and 1 base at J, with 9 bases between. Germline CDR1 and CDR2: SQVTM and ANQGSEA. Each sample received Survey-level depth of up to 500,000 reads. Assay used: immunoSEQ multiplex PCR; TCRdb lists only in-frame clones, some missing. In the table there are more than 10,000 clones, roughly three quarters of which are singletons. During colonoscopy, one to two rectal pinch biopsies were collected.

Sequenced: gut tissue. This TCR came from a boy aged 5 to 17 who was a control in a study of pediatric ulcerative colitis. The V call is TRBV29-1, the J call TRBJ2-3, with D tentatively TRBD2 (6 bases). CDR3: CSVEGASGTDTQYF. The CDR3 bases are TGCAGCGTTGAAGGAGCTAGCGGCACAGATACGCAGTATTTT.